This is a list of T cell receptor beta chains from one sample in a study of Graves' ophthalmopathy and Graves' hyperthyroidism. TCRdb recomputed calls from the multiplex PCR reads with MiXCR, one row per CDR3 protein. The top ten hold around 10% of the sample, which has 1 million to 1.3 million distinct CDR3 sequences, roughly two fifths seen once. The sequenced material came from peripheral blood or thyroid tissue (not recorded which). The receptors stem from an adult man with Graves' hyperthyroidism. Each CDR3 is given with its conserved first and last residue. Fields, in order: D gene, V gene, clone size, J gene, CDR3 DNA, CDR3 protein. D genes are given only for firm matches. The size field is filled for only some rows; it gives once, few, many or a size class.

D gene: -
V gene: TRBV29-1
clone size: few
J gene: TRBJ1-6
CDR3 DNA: TGCAGCGCCCCGCTAGCTCGCACCCTCCACTTT
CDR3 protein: CSAPLARTLHF

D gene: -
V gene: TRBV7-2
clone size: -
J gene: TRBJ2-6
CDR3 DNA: TGTGCCAGCAGCCAAGGACTTCCTTCTGGGGCCAACGTCCTGACTTTC
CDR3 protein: CASSQGLPSGANVLTF

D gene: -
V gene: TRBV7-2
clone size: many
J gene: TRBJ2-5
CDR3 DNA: TGTGCCAGCAGCCCCCACCAAGAGACCCAGTACTTC
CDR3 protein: CASSPHQETQYF

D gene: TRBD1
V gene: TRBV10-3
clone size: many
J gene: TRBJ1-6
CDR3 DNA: TGTGCCATCAGGGGGACAGCCGATAATTCACCCCTCCACTTT
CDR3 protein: CAIRGTADNSPLHF

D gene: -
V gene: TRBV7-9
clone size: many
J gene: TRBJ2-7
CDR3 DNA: TGTGCCAGCAGCCCCCCGACAATCTCCTACGAGCAGTACTTC
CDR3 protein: CASSPPTISYEQYF

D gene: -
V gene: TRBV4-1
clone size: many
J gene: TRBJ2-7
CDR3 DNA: TGCGCCAGCAGCCAAGCGAGGTTGTACGAGCAGTACTTC
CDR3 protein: CASSQARLYEQYF

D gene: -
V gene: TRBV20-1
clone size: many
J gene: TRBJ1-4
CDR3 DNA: TGCAGTGCAACAGGGTTTTCGGCAACTAATGAAAAACTGTTTTTT
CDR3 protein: CSATGFSATNEKLFF

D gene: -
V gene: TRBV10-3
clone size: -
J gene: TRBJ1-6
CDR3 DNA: TGTGCCATCAGTCGAACAGATAATTCACCCCTCCACTTT
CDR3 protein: CAISRTDNSPLHF

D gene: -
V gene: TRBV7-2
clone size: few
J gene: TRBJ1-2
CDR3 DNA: TGTGCCAGCAGCTCCCTGGGGGTCCAGGGCGGGTATGGCTACACCTTC
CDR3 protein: CASSSLGVQGGYGYTF

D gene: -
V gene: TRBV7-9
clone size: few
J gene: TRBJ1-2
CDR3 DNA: TGTGCCAGCAGGGAGCCAAGGGAGGGCTATGGCTACACCTTC
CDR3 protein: CASREPREGYGYTF

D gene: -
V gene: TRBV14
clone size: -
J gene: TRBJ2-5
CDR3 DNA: TGTGCCAGCAGCCAAGGAATGGGACAAGCACAAGAGACCCAGTACTTC
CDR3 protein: CASSQGMGQAQETQYF

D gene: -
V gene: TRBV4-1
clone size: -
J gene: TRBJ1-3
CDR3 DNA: TGCGCCAGCAGCCAAGGACACTCCAACTCTGGAAACACCATATATTTT
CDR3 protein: CASSQGHSNSGNTIYF

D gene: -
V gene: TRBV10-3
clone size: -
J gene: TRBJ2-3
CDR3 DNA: TGTGCCATCAGTGAAGAGAGGCAGGGAGATACGCAGTATTTT
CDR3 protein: CAISEERQGDTQYF

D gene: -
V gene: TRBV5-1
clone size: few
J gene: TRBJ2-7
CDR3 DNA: TGCGCCAGCAGCTCTCGGACACCTTACGAGCAGTACTTC
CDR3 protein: CASSSRTPYEQYF

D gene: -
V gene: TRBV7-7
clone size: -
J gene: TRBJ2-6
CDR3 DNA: TGTGCCAGCAGCTTAGCGCGAGGAGCTGGGGCCAACGTCCTGACTTTC
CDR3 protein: CASSLARGAGANVLTF